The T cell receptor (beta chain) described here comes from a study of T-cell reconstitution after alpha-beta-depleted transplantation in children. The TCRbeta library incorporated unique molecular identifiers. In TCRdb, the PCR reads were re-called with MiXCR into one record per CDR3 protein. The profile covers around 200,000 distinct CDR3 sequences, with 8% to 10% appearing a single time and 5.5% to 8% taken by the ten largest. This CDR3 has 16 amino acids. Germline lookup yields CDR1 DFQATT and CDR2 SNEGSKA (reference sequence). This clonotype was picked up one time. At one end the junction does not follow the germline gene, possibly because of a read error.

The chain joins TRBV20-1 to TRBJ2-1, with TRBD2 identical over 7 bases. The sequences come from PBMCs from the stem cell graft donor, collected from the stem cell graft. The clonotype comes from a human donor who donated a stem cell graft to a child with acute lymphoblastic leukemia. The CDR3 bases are TGCTGTGCTAGAGAGAACCTAGCGGACTTCTTGGATGAGCAGTTCTTC. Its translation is CCARENLADFLDEQFF.